Each of the 5 T cell receptor beta chains below was sequenced from the same sample in a study of blood T cell repertoires in COVID-19. Measured with immunoSEQ multiplex PCR; TCRdb has only the in-frame clones, and not every one. The repertoire has about 190,000 clones, roughly 84% of them found once; the top ten carry roughly 3.2%. The source material was PBMCs or T cells enriched from blood (not recorded which). The source is a woman younger than 45 who had recovered from COVID-19.

This clone was seen a handful of times. The rearrangement joins TRBV7-9 to TRBJ2-1; 8 bases are shared with TRBD2. The CDR3 contains 15 residues. Trimming removed 7 bases from V and 8 bases from J; junction bases left unmatched: 13. Germline CDR1 and CDR2: SEHNR and FQNEAQ (reference sequence). The CDR3 DNA reads TGTGCCAGCAACAATGAGGGACTAGTATCTTATGAGCAGTTCTTC. Translation: CASNNEGLVSYEQFF.

The chain recombines TRBV28 with TRBJ1-5; a weak D match, TRBD1 (5 bases). Per the germline V gene, CDR1 is MDHEN and CDR2 is SYDVKM. Trimming left V 4 bases short and J 6 bases short, with 16 bases between. This CDR3 is built from 15 residues. The CDR3 DNA reads TGTGCCAGCAGTTACCAGGCGGGGGTGACTCAGCCCCAGCATTTT. Encoded protein: CASSYQAGVTQPQHF.

This chain connects TRBV6-5 to TRBJ2-3, with D possibly TRBD1 on 7 matching bases. Germline V gene sequence: CDR1 MNHEY, CDR2 SVGAGI. The V gene lost 7 bases and the J gene lost 7 bases, with 21 bases spanning the gap. This CDR3 comprises 15 residues. The CDR3 loop reads CASKTGGGGANTQYF. CDR3 in DNA: TGTGCCAGCAAAACAGGAGGGGGCGGGGCTAATACGCAGTATTTT.

The chain combines TRBV14 with TRBJ1-6, with a weak D call TRBD1 (6 bases). The germline V gene has CDR1 SGHDN and CDR2 FVKESK. V was pared by 4 bases and J by 8 bases, with 9 bases between. This CDR3 is 13 amino acids long. CDR3 amino acids: CASSLHRDSPLHF. The CDR3 DNA sequence: TGTGCCAGCAGCCTTCACAGGGATTCACCCCTCCACTTT.

The chain combines TRBV6-2 or TRBV6-3 with TRBJ2-3, with 12 bases that match TRBD2. Trimming took 5 bases from V and 3 from J; bases not matched to a gene: 9. The CDR3 runs 17 residues. Germline V lookup: CDR1 MNHEY, CDR2 SVGEGT. The CDR3 bases are TGTGCCAGCAGTCCCTGGACTAGCGGGGTTATTACAGATACGCAGTATTTT. Protein sequence: CASSPWTSGVITDTQYF.